Listed below are T cell receptor beta chains from one sample, sequenced in a study of blood T cell repertoires in COVID-19. The method was immunoSEQ multiplex PCR; TCRdb's version includes in-frame clones alone and lacks a portion of them. The sample has 200,000 to 300,000 clones, about 87% seen once; the top ten hold around 2.5%. The source material was PBMCs or T cells enriched from blood (not recorded which). These receptors all stem from a woman aged 40 to 49 with acute COVID-19. The CDR3 runs from the conserved cysteine through the conserved F or W. A D gene is named only where the DNA matches it firmly. A clone size is listed for some rows: how often the clone was seen (once, few, many), or a class if it is expanded.

>-|TRBV5-6|few|TRBJ1-5
TGTGCCAGCAGCTTGTCATCCGGGGTTGGCAATCAGCCCCAGCATTTT
CASSLSSGVGNQPQHF
>-|TRBV5-1|-|TRBJ2-7
TGCGCCAGCAGCTTGGGTCCAGGTAGCTCCTACGAGCAGTACTTC
CASSLGPGSSYEQYF
>-|TRBV11-3|-|TRBJ2-1
TGTGCCAGCAGCTTAGCACTCTCGAATGAGCAGTTCTTC
CASSLALSNEQFF
>-|TRBV19|-|TRBJ1-5
TGTGCCAGTAGTAGACAGGCGACCAATCAGCCCCAGCATTTT
CASSRQATNQPQHF
>TRBD2|TRBV5-1|-|TRBJ2-5
TGCGCCAGCAGCTTGGATATAGCGGGGGGAAGCAGCGAGACCCAGTACTTC
CASSLDIAGGSSETQYF
>-|TRBV19|-|TRBJ1-2
TGTGCCACCACCGGCGGGGGGGGCTATGGCTACACCTTC
CATTGGGGYGYTF
>-|TRBV5-6|-|TRBJ2-4
TGTGCCAGCAGCTTGGATCAGGGGTTGGCCAAAAACATTCAGTACTTC
CASSLDQGLAKNIQYF
>-|TRBV3-1/TRBV3-2|-|TRBJ2-5
TGTGCCAGCAGTGTTAGCGGCCGCCAAGAGACCCAGTACTTC
CASSVSGRQETQYF
>TRBD2|TRBV5-1|-|TRBJ2-3
TGCGCCAGCAGCCCTACGACTAGCGGGAGCACAGATACGCAGTATTTT
CASSPTTSGSTDTQYF
>-|TRBV7-9|-|TRBJ1-2
TGTGCCAGCAACGGCCCCGCGGACTATGGCTACACCTTC
CASNGPADYGYTF
>-|TRBV6-1|-|TRBJ1-2
TGTGCCAGCAGTGAAGCCCTACAGTATGGCTACACCTTC
CASSEALQYGYTF
>-|TRBV21-1|-|TRBJ1-4
TGTGCCAGCAGCAGAGTCCCTCTAGAAAAACTGTTTTTT
CASSRVPLEKLFF
>TRBD1|TRBV19|once|TRBJ1-2
TGTGCCAGTAGTCCCAACAGGGGGCCTGGCTACACCTTC
CASSPNRGPGYTF
>-|TRBV6-2/TRBV6-3|-|TRBJ1-1
TGTGCCAGCAGTTTCCTTAGGAACACTGAAGCTTTCTTT
CASSFLRNTEAFF
>TRBD1|TRBV28|-|TRBJ1-1
TGTGCCAGCAGCAAAACCCCAGGGGGCTCGGGAACTGAAGCTTTCTTT
CASSKTPGGSGTEAFF
>TRBD2|TRBV5-5|-|TRBJ2-1
TGTGCCAGCAGCCCCTACGGGAGGGGGTGGGGCAATGAGCAGTTCTTC
CASSPYGRGWGNEQFF
>TRBD2|TRBV29-1|-|TRBJ2-1
TGCAGCGGGAGCGGGGTTAAGGATGAGCAGTTCTTC
CSGSGVKDEQFF
>-|TRBV29-1|-|TRBJ1-3
TGCAGCGGACTCGGGGGTAGCTCTGGAAACACCATATATTTT
CSGLGGSSGNTIYF
>-|TRBV21-1|once|TRBJ1-5
TGTGCCAGCAGCAGGCAAAGGCTAGATCAGCCCCAGCATTTT
CASSRQRLDQPQHF
>TRBD2|TRBV4-1|-|TRBJ2-7
TGCGCCAGCAGCCAGTGGGACTACTCCTACGAGCAGTACTTC
CASSQWDYSYEQYF
>-|TRBV15|-|TRBJ2-1
TGTGCCACCAGCAGAGCCTCACTAGGCAATGAGCAGTTCTTC
CATSRASLGNEQFF
>-|TRBV10-3|few|TRBJ1-1
TGTGCCATCAGAGGGGCCATGAACACTGAAGCTTTCTTT
CAIRGAMNTEAFF
>TRBD2|TRBV24-1|-|TRBJ2-3
TGTGCCACCAGTGACTGGACTAGCGGGAGATCAGATACGCAGTATTTT
CATSDWTSGRSDTQYF
>-|TRBV15|-|TRBJ2-1
TGTGCCACCAGCAGTTCCGGGACAAACCACAATGAGCAGTTCTTC
CATSSSGTNHNEQFF
>-|TRBV19|once|TRBJ1-5
TGTGCCAGTAGGGCACTGTTAGGGGGCAATCAGCCCCAGCATTTT
CASRALLGGNQPQHF
>-|TRBV24-1|-|TRBJ1-5
TGTGCCACCAGTGATCCAAACGGACCTAAAGCGGAGCCCCAGCATTTT
CATSDPNGPKAEPQHF
>-|TRBV30|-|TRBJ1-6
TGTGCCTGGACGACAGGTTTGAATTCACCCCTCCACTTT
CAWTTGLNSPLHF
>TRBD1|TRBV7-2|once|TRBJ2-7
TGTGCCAGCAGCTTAGGCCTCGTGACAGGGCTTTCCTACGAGCAGTACTTC
CASSLGLVTGLSYEQYF
>-|TRBV29-1|-|TRBJ1-3
TGCAGCGTTTCGGGAATCGGCCCCACCATATATTTT
CSVSGIGPTIYF
>TRBD2|TRBV5-4|-|TRBJ2-3
TGTGCCAGCAAAGGGGCGGGAGTCTGGACAGATACGCAGTATTTT
CASKGAGVWTDTQYF
>-|TRBV5-1|-|TRBJ2-2
TGCGCCAGCAGCTTGCAACAGGTCTCCGGGGAGCTGTTTTTT
CASSLQQVSGELFF
>-|TRBV5-6|-|TRBJ2-7
TGTGCCAGCAGCCTCCCCAGTGGAGCCTACGAGCAGTACTTC
CASSLPSGAYEQYF
>-|TRBV7-2|-|TRBJ2-1
TGTGCCAGCAGCTTAGCTGGGGGGGGCCCGGCCTACAATGAGCAGTTCTTC
CASSLAGGGPAYNEQFF
>-|TRBV7-8|once|TRBJ1-2
TGTGCCAGCAGCCCGAGACAGTCCAATGTTCTAAACTATGGCTACACCTTC
CASSPRQSNVLNYGYTF
>-|TRBV5-8|once|TRBJ2-5
TGTGCCAGCAGCTTGGGATTCCGGCGGGGCGAGGGGGAGACCCAGTACTTC
CASSLGFRRGEGETQYF
>-|TRBV2|-|TRBJ1-1
TGTGCCAGCAGCGCGGAGCGGGGGACTGAAGCTTTCTTT
CASSAERGTEAFF
>TRBD1|TRBV7-9|-|TRBJ1-2
TGTGCCAGCAGCCCAATCGGACAGGGCCCTTTATGGGGCTACACCTTC
CASSPIGQGPLWGYTF
>-|TRBV3-1/TRBV3-2|-|TRBJ1-1
TGTGCCAGCAGCCCCCCCGGGGGCACTGAAGCTTTCTTT
CASSPPGGTEAFF
>TRBD1|TRBV2|-|TRBJ1-6
TGTGCCAGCAGTGGGACAGGCTTTGGAGCACCCCTCCACTTT
CASSGTGFGAPLHF
>-|TRBV6-5|-|TRBJ1-2
TGTGCCAGCAGCCCGGGGACAATCTATGGCTACACCTTC
CASSPGTIYGYTF
>-|TRBV11-2|-|TRBJ2-7
TGTGCCAGCAGCTTCACCCCCGGGGGCTACGAGCAGTACTTC
CASSFTPGGYEQYF
>-|TRBV21-1|-|TRBJ2-6
TGTGCCAGCAGCAGAAGACCGAAAGGGGCAGGGCGTTGGCGAGAAGACTCTGGGGCCAACGTCCTGACTTTC
CASSRRPKGAGRWREDSGANVLTF
>TRBD1|TRBV12-5|-|TRBJ2-1
TGTGCTAGTGGCCTGGACAGGCCTTGGGGGCAGTTCTTC
CASGLDRPWGQFF
>TRBD2|TRBV9|once|TRBJ2-1
TGTGCCAGCAGCGTAGACCCTAGCGGGAGCCTGAGCTCCTACAATGAGCAGTTCTTC
CASSVDPSGSLSSYNEQFF
>TRBD1|TRBV20-1|-|TRBJ1-2
TGCAGTGCTAGTCCTCTAACAGGGGGTCTTGGCTACACCTTC
CSASPLTGGLGYTF
>TRBD2|TRBV4-3|-|TRBJ2-1
TGCGCCAGCAGCCATTCTTCAGCGGGAGGGTACAATGAGCAGTTCTTC
CASSHSSAGGYNEQFF
>-|TRBV5-4|-|TRBJ2-2
TGTGCCAGCAGCCACTTGAACACCGGGGAGCTGTTTTTT
CASSHLNTGELFF
>-|TRBV18|-|TRBJ2-4
TGTGCCAGCTCACCGGGTATCGGGGTCAAGAAAAACATTCAGTACTTC
CASSPGIGVKKNIQYF
>-|TRBV6-5|-|TRBJ2-1
TGTGCCAGCAGTTCCCAGGGACACGAGCAGTTCTTC
CASSSQGHEQFF
>-|TRBV10-2|few|TRBJ1-1
TGCGCCAGCAGTGAGTCGGCAGGAAACACTGAAGCTTTCTTT
CASSESAGNTEAFF
>TRBD2|TRBV11-2|-|TRBJ2-3
TGTGCCAGCAGCTCCGGACTTAAAGCGGGGGGCACAGATACGCAGTATTTT
CASSSGLKAGGTDTQYF